The source of this T cell receptor (beta chain) is a study of blood T cell repertoires in COVID-19. Trimming removed 3 bases from V and 0 bases from J, with 10 bases in between. Germline lookup yields CDR1 SGHRS and CDR2 YFSETQ. The CDR3 totals 15 residues. Enrollees, roughly 18 to 89 years old, lived in 24 US areas. Participant-reported clinical history was the basis for cohort assignment. Recovery among Cohort 3 donors was established by two negative PCRs, clearance, or symptom resolution. Data came from immunoSEQ multiplex PCR; TCRdb stores just in-frame clones and leaves some out. Seen here are under 300,000 clones, approximately 90% observed once, and the top ten hold roughly 8.3%.

The source material was PBMCs or T cells enriched from blood (not recorded which). This clonotype was obtained from a man aged 40-50 years who had recovered from COVID-19. The chain uses TRBV5-1 and TRBJ1-3, with D perhaps matching TRBD1 (6 bases). CDR3 amino acids: CASSWDISSGNTIYF. The CDR3 nucleotides are TGCGCCAGCAGCTGGGACATCAGCTCTGGAAACACCATATATTTT.